This T cell receptor beta chain appears in the sequencing data of a study of Ad26.COV2.S vaccination and SARS-CoV-2 variants. Generated by immunoSEQ multiplex PCR, the TCRdb table keeps only in-frame clones and is missing some. Among about 350,000 clones, roughly 90% were seen once, and the ten largest hold roughly 5%. Trimming took 8 bases from V and 2 from J, leaving 13 bases between them. Germline loops: CDR1 MNHEY, CDR2 SMNVEV (reference sequence). CDR3 length: 15 residues. This clone was observed a single time. Treatment: around 19 received Ad26.COV2.S at low or high dose, single or two shots; five or six received placebo; per-sample allocation not given. All samples were drawn on day 63, counting from the first vaccine or placebo injection. Within Boston, the person who donated was an adult of 18-55 years.

This TCR came from a person aged 18 to 59 who received the Ad26.COV2.S COVID-19 vaccine or a placebo. The sample was peripheral blood, taken in a trial of Ad26.COV2.S vaccine versus placebo. J is TRBJ2-6 and V is TRBV27, with a possible D match to TRBD2 (7 bases). In nucleotides, the CDR3 is TGTGCCAGCCGGGGGGCAGGGGCTGGGGCCAACGTCCTGACTTTC. Translating it yields CASRGAGAGANVLTF.